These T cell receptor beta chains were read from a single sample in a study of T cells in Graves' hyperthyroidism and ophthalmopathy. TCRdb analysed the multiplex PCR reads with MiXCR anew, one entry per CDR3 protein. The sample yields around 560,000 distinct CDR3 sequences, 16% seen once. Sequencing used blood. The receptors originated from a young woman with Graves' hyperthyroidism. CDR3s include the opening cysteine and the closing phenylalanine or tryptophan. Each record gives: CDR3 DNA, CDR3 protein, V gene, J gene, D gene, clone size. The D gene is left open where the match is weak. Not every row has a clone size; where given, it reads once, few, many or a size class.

cdr3_nt: TGTGCCATTGGGACCTCTGGAAACACCATATATTTT; cdr3_aa: CAIGTSGNTIYF; v_call: TRBV10-3; j_call: TRBJ1-3; d_call: NA; clone_size: NA
cdr3_nt: TGCGCCAGCAGCTTGGCCCCCGGGCGGGAGGCCTACGAGCAGTACTTC; cdr3_aa: CASSLAPGREAYEQYF; v_call: TRBV5-1; j_call: TRBJ2-7; d_call: TRBD2; clone_size: NA
cdr3_nt: TGCAGTGCGACGACTAGCGGGGTTTTCACAGATACGCAGTATTTT; cdr3_aa: CSATTSGVFTDTQYF; v_call: TRBV20-1; j_call: TRBJ2-3; d_call: TRBD2; clone_size: many
cdr3_nt: TGCAGCGTTGCCAGGACAACTTCGAGCTACGAGCAGTACTTC; cdr3_aa: CSVARTTSSYEQYF; v_call: TRBV29-1; j_call: TRBJ2-7; d_call: NA; clone_size: NA
cdr3_nt: TGTGCCAGCAGTTACACCGGACTAGCGGGAGGGCCGGCCTACGAGCAGTACTTC; cdr3_aa: CASSYTGLAGGPAYEQYF; v_call: TRBV6-5; j_call: TRBJ2-7; d_call: TRBD2; clone_size: NA
cdr3_nt: TGTGCCAGCAGTTACTCGGTGGGACAGGAACCGATCTACTATGGCTACACCTTC; cdr3_aa: CASSYSVGQEPIYYGYTF; v_call: TRBV6-2/TRBV6-3; j_call: TRBJ1-2; d_call: TRBD1; clone_size: many
cdr3_nt: TGTGCCAGTAGTATAATGAGGGCTAATGGGAACACTGAAGCTTTCTTT; cdr3_aa: CASSIMRANGNTEAFF; v_call: TRBV19; j_call: TRBJ1-1; d_call: NA; clone_size: NA
cdr3_nt: TGCAGTGCTCTCCCTAGCTGGGGGAGGGCGACAGATACGCAGTATTTT; cdr3_aa: CSALPSWGRATDTQYF; v_call: TRBV20-1; j_call: TRBJ2-3; d_call: TRBD2; clone_size: many
cdr3_nt: TGTGCCAGCACCCTTGGGCCCCGCGTGGGCACAGATACGCAGTATTTT; cdr3_aa: CASTLGPRVGTDTQYF; v_call: TRBV28; j_call: TRBJ2-3; d_call: NA; clone_size: many
cdr3_nt: TGCAGCGTTGATAGACAGACTCTCACTGAAGCTTTCTTT; cdr3_aa: CSVDRQTLTEAFF; v_call: TRBV29-1; j_call: TRBJ1-1; d_call: NA; clone_size: many
cdr3_nt: TGTGCCATCAGTTCGGCTAGCGGGTCGTTCGCGAACACCGGGGAGCTGTTTTTT; cdr3_aa: CAISSASGSFANTGELFF; v_call: TRBV6-1; j_call: TRBJ2-2; d_call: TRBD2; clone_size: few
cdr3_nt: TGTGCCAGCCGATGGACAGCAACTAATGAAAAACTGTTTTTT; cdr3_aa: CASRWTATNEKLFF; v_call: TRBV2; j_call: TRBJ1-4; d_call: NA; clone_size: many
cdr3_nt: TGTGCCAGCAGCTCTCCGGGAACTCGGTACCAAGAGACCCAGTACTTC; cdr3_aa: CASSSPGTRYQETQYF; v_call: TRBV11-2; j_call: TRBJ2-5; d_call: NA; clone_size: many
cdr3_nt: TGTGCCAGCAGTTCGTCCCTATTGTCCGGGGGTTCACCCCTCCACTTT; cdr3_aa: CASSSSLLSGGSPLHF; v_call: TRBV28; j_call: TRBJ1-6; d_call: NA; clone_size: many
cdr3_nt: TGTGCCAGCAGTTTAAAAGAGGGAACTGAAGCTTTCTTT; cdr3_aa: CASSLKEGTEAFF; v_call: TRBV12-3/TRBV12-4; j_call: TRBJ1-1; d_call: NA; clone_size: many
cdr3_nt: TGTGCCAGCAGTCCAGGGGGCTCGGACTACAATGAGCAGTTCTTC; cdr3_aa: CASSPGGSDYNEQFF; v_call: TRBV28; j_call: TRBJ2-1; d_call: TRBD1; clone_size: many
cdr3_nt: TGTGCCAGCAGATACAGGGGGCTAAACACTGAAGCTTTCTTT; cdr3_aa: CASRYRGLNTEAFF; v_call: TRBV2; j_call: TRBJ1-1; d_call: TRBD1; clone_size: many
cdr3_nt: TGTGCCACCAGCAGAGTGTCGGATACGCAGTATTTT; cdr3_aa: CATSRVSDTQYF; v_call: TRBV15; j_call: TRBJ2-3; d_call: NA; clone_size: many
cdr3_nt: TGTGCCAGCAGTGAATGGGACTACCTTTCAACCGGGGAGCTGTTTTTT; cdr3_aa: CASSEWDYLSTGELFF; v_call: TRBV6-1; j_call: TRBJ2-2; d_call: TRBD2; clone_size: NA
cdr3_nt: TGTGCCAGCAGTACTTTACAGGGGGCCGCGCATGGCTACACCTTC; cdr3_aa: CASSTLQGAAHGYTF; v_call: TRBV12-3/TRBV12-4; j_call: TRBJ1-2; d_call: TRBD1; clone_size: few
cdr3_nt: TGTGCCAGCAGCGTCTTTCAGTCCCCCGGCGAGCAGTACTTC; cdr3_aa: CASSVFQSPGEQYF; v_call: TRBV7-9; j_call: TRBJ2-7; d_call: NA; clone_size: few
cdr3_nt: TGTGCCAGCAGTGACGGATACGAGCAGTACTTC; cdr3_aa: CASSDGYEQYF; v_call: TRBV2; j_call: TRBJ2-7; d_call: NA; clone_size: few
cdr3_nt: TGTGCCAGCAGTGAAGCGTTCGTAAGTCAGCCCCAGCATTTT; cdr3_aa: CASSEAFVSQPQHF; v_call: TRBV6-1; j_call: TRBJ1-5; d_call: NA; clone_size: few
cdr3_nt: TGTGCCAGCAGCCAAGATCTACAGGGCTATGGCTACACCTTC; cdr3_aa: CASSQDLQGYGYTF; v_call: TRBV14; j_call: TRBJ1-2; d_call: NA; clone_size: few
cdr3_nt: TGCAGTGCGGGGACAGGGGGAAGGTTTCCCGACAATGAGCAGTTCTTC; cdr3_aa: CSAGTGGRFPDNEQFF; v_call: TRBV20-1; j_call: TRBJ2-1; d_call: TRBD1; clone_size: many